This T cell receptor (beta chain) was retrieved from a study of blood T cell repertoires in COVID-19. Profiled with immunoSEQ multiplex PCR; TCRdb holds only in-frame clones, not every one. Of a few hundred thousand clones listed, roughly 86% are singletons. CDR3 length: 15 residues. Germline values: CDR1 MNHEY, CDR2 SVGAGI. J was trimmed by 4 bases and V by 5 bases; bases with no gene match: 6. V is TRBV6-5 and J is TRBJ1-5; 9 positions agree with TRBD1. Sequencing used peripheral blood. The TCR comes from a woman aged 50 to 65 with acute or convalescent COVID-19. CDR3 in DNA: TGTGCCAGCAGTCTCGACAGGGGGATGAATCAGCCCCAGCATTTT. Amino acid sequence: CASSLDRGMNQPQHF.